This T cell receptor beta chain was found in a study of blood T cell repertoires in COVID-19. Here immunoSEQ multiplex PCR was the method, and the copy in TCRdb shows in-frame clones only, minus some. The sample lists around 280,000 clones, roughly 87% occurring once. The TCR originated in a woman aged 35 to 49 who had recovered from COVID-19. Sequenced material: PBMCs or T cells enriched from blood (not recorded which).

The CDR3 region has the DNA TGTGCCAGCAGCTGGGCCCTGGCTAATGAAAAACTGTTTTTT. Its protein product is CASSWALANEKLFF. This rearrangement joins TRBV5-6 to TRBJ1-4; D not certain. Germline-derived CDR1 and CDR2 are SGHDT and YYEEEE. This CDR3 is built from 14 residues. Trimming left V 3 bases short and J 3 bases short, with 9 bases between.